A single T cell receptor beta chain is shown here with its context. Antigen: not known. This could be a read error, since a much larger clone is one nucleotide away. The entry originates in a study of breast tumors, draining lymph nodes, adjacent tissues. Study conclusions and caveats: Tumor and nontumor repertoires were significantly more similar in luminal-like than in basal-like breast cancer. Data fit most tumor T cells coming from lymph node, expanding in tumor. Tumors had less TCR diversity than lymph nodes, more than nontumor tissue. The lymph node origin of tumor T cells was framed as consistent with a hypothesis, not demonstrated.

From the multiplex PCR reads, TCRdb called clonotypes with MiXCR, one entry per CDR3 protein. The sample yields around 190,000 distinct CDR3 sequences, 30% to 35% seen once. Axillary draining lymph nodes of breast cancer patients supplied the node samples. The CDR3 loop spans 14 amino acids. Germline CDR1 reads GTSNPN; CDR2 reads SVGIG (reference sequence). The chain combines TRBV30 with TRBJ2-5, with D tentatively TRBD1 (6 bases). This clonotype was obtained from a female donor with breast cancer. Some clones in this sample may be carry-over from other donors' samples. Sequenced input: axillary lymph node tissue. The DNA of the CDR3 is TGTGCCTGGGGTGTACAAGCAGGGGAAGAGACCCAGTACTTC. It is translated as CAWGVQAGEETQYF.